A single sample gave rise to the 15 T cell receptor beta chains below, sequenced in a study of human T cells and chemical hapten exposure. TCRdb independently ran MiXCR on the RACE reads; one entry per CDR3 protein. The table has about 92,000 distinct CDR3 sequences, roughly 11% seen once. The time point is: patch test 3, about 24 weeks after DPC sensitization. Sample treatment: therapeutic diphenylcyclopropenone sensitization with weekly scalp DPC. Here the sequenced sample was whole blood, taken in connection with sensitization to the hapten diphenylcyclopropenone (DPC). The source of these receptors is a woman aged 25-40 years with alopecia areata. Some clones in this sample may be carry-over from other donors' samples.

This clonotype was recorded many times. The chain combines TRBV29-1 with TRBJ2-5; TRBD1 agrees at 7 bases. This CDR3 comprises 14 residues. From germline, CDR1 is SQVTM and CDR2 ANQGSEA. The trim removed 2 bases at V and 2 bases at J, leaving 5 bases unmatched. The CDR3: CSVESGTAQETQYF. The CDR3 DNA reads TGCAGCGTTGAATCGGGGACAGCACAAGAGACCCAGTACTTC.

The chain recombines TRBV28 with TRBJ1-6, with D tentatively TRBD1 (6 bases). CDR1 and CDR2 (germline): MDHEN, SYDVKM. V was trimmed by 4 bases and J by 8 bases, leaving 9 bases between them. CDR3 length: 13 residues. The CDR3 spells CASSSAGDSPLHF. The DNA of the CDR3 is TGTGCCAGCAGTTCCGCAGGGGATTCACCCCTCCACTTT.

This clonotype showed up just a few times. The rearrangement joins TRBV5-6 to TRBJ1-1; TRBD1 might be the D (5 bases). The germline CDR1 and CDR2 sequences are SGHDT and YYEEEE. V was trimmed by 4 bases and J by 0 bases, leaving 10 bases between them. This CDR3 is 14 amino acids long. As DNA, the CDR3 is TGTGCCAGCAGCCTCCGACAGCTGAACACTGAAGCTTTCTTT. Protein sequence: CASSLRQLNTEAFF.

This clonotype was detected only a few times. The chain combines TRBV28 with TRBJ2-4; the match to TRBD2 covers 8 bases. This CDR3 is 17 amino acids long. Trimming cost V 2 bases and J 0 bases; bases outside gene matches: 6. Germline V lookup: CDR1 MDHEN, CDR2 SYDVKM. The CDR3 sequence is CASSLALAEIAKNIQYF. CDR3 coding DNA: TGTGCCAGCAGTTTAGCACTAGCGGAAATAGCCAAAAACATTCAGTACTTC.

This clonotype appeared once. A clone one base away is much larger, so this may be a read error. The rearrangement links TRBV10-3 to TRBJ1-6; D possibly corresponds to TRBD1 (5 bases). CDR1 and CDR2 from the germline V gene are ENHRY and SYGVKD. Trimming stripped 7 bases from V and 9 bases from J, with 13 bases between. The CDR3 contains 13 residues. CDR3 sequence (DNA): TGTGCCATCAAGGTGACAGATCCTTCACCCCTCCACTTT. This gives the protein CAIKVTDPSPLHF.

The V and J genes are TRBV29-1 and TRBJ1-2, with no clear D. Germline CDR1 SQVTM, CDR2 ANQGSEA. The CDR3 spans 12 residues. Trimming cost V 7 bases and J 0 bases, with 9 bases left between them. The CDR3 DNA reads as TGCAGCGAAAGACACGCTAACTATGGCTACACCTTC. It translates to CSERHANYGYTF.

This clonotype appeared a few times. The chain has TRBV20-1 and TRBJ2-4; 12 positions match TRBD2. Germline V gene data show CDR1 as DFQATT and CDR2 as SNEGSKA (reference sequence). With 2 bases clipped from V and 0 bases from J, the junction kept 11 bases outside the gene matches. The CDR3 sequence is 19 residues long. The DNA for the CDR3 is TGCAGTGCTAGATCCATGGGACTAGCGGGTACTCTAGCCAAAAACATTCAGTACTTC. This sequence encodes CSARSMGLAGTLAKNIQYF.

This clonotype was seen many times. This chain uses TRBV14 with TRBJ2-6; no definite D call. The germline V gene encodes CDR1 SGHDN and CDR2 FVKESK. The V end lost 4 bases, the J end lost 3 bases, and 4 bases lay between the germline ends. The CDR3 sequence is 13 residues long. In DNA form, the CDR3 reads TGTGCCAGCAGCCCGGTTGGGGCCAACGTCCTGACTTTC. This codes for CASSPVGANVLTF.

V and J are TRBV5-1 and TRBJ1-1; D is undetermined. The CDR3 consists of 13 residues. Trimming shortened V by 0 bases and J by 6 bases, and 9 bases separated the two germline ends. The germline gives CDR1 SGHRS, CDR2 YFSETQ. The CDR3 DNA reads as TGCGCCAGCAGCTTGGGCCAACCGGCTGAAGCTTTCTTT. Its translation is CASSLGQPAEAFF.

This clonotype was detected a few times. The genes are TRBV5-1 and TRBJ1-1; D remains unclear. CDR1 and CDR2 from the germline V gene are SGHRS and YFSETQ. Trimming left V 2 bases short and J 2 bases short, with 10 bases between. This CDR3 has 14 residues. In DNA form, the CDR3 reads TGCGCCAGCAGCTTAGGACCGGGAAACACTGAAGCTTTCTTT. It is translated as CASSLGPGNTEAFF.

The chain carries TRBV29-1 and TRBJ2-3; TRBD2 matches at 7 bases. Unmatched junction bases numbered 15, after V lost 5 bases and J lost 4 bases. The germline gives CDR1 SQVTM, CDR2 ANQGSEA. CDR3 length: 16 residues. CDR3 DNA: TGCAGCGTTCGGGCGTGGGGGAGCGGGGACGCAGATACGCAGTATTTT. It specifies CSVRAWGSGDADTQYF.

This clonotype was seen ten or more times. The chain has TRBV6-6 and TRBJ1-1; 8 positions match TRBD1. The CDR3 is made up of 17 amino acids. Germline CDR1 is MNHNY and CDR2 is SVGAGI (reference sequence). Unmatched junction bases numbered 9, after V lost 2 bases and J lost 1 base. The CDR3 DNA reads as TGTGCCAGCAGTTACGACGAGGCAGGGGGCTGGAACACTGAAGCTTTCTTT. This encodes CASSYDEAGGWNTEAFF.

This clonotype was recorded many times. The chain couples TRBV2 to TRBJ2-3; D call uncertain. V was shortened by 8 bases and J by 4 bases, with 10 bases between the two germline ends. The CDR3 is made up of 12 amino acids. From germline, CDR1 is SNHLY and CDR2 FYNNEI. CDR3 loop: CASELVADTQYF. The CDR3 coding sequence is TGTGCCAGCGAGCTAGTGGCAGATACGCAGTATTTT.

This clonotype showed up many times. The chain joins TRBV7-2 to TRBJ1-5; tentative D call: TRBD1 (6 bases). Trimming pared 4 bases from V and 3 bases from J, leaving 10 bases between. The germline CDR1 and CDR2 sequences are SGHTA and FQGNSA. This CDR3 has 14 residues. The CDR3 bases are TGTGCCAGCAGCTCCGACAGGCCCAATCAGCCCCAGCATTTT. Amino acids: CASSSDRPNQPQHF.

The chain carries TRBV2 and TRBJ2-5; D call uncertain. The CDR3 runs 13 residues. V was pared by 7 bases and J by 4 bases, with 13 bases between. Germline loops: CDR1 SNHLY, CDR2 FYNNEI. CDR3 loop: CASIARVRETQYF. DNA of the CDR3: TGTGCCAGCATCGCTCGCGTGCGAGAGACCCAGTACTTC.